This T cell receptor (beta chain) was recorded in a study of blood T cell repertoires in COVID-19. V shed 3 bases, J shed 1 base, and the junction held 9 bases outside the gene matches. This CDR3 is built from 17 residues. Germline CDR1 is DFQATT and CDR2 is SNEGSKA (reference sequence). In the study's own analysis: Researchers report that nucleated cell counts were estimated from reference gene primer amplification. The data were produced by immunoSEQ multiplex PCR, yet TCRdb's version contains in-frame clones alone and is incomplete. The DNA gave D and trimming, while V, J and clone size come from that table. The table includes some 100,000 clones, 85% to 90% detected once.

The source of this sequence is a woman aged 80 or over with active COVID-19. Source material: peripheral blood. The rearrangement joins TRBV20-1 to TRBJ2-1; 10 positions agree with TRBD2. For the CDR3, the DNA is TGCAGTGCTAGTTCTAGACTAGCGGGTCCTTCCTACAATGAGCAGTTCTTC. This translates into CSASSRLAGPSYNEQFF.